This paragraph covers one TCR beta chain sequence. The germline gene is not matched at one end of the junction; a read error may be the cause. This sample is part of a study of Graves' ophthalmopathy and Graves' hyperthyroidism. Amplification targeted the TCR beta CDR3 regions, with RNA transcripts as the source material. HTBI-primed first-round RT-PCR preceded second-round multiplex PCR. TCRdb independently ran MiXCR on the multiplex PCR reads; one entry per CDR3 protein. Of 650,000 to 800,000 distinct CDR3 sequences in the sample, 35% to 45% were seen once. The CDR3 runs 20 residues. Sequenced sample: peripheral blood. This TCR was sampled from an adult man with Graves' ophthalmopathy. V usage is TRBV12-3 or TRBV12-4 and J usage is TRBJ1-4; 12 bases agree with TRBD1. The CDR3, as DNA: TGCGCCAGCAGCCCCCTGTACCGGGACAGGGGGCCGGCAACTAATGAAAAACTGTTTTTT. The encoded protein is CASSPLYRDRGPATNEKLFF.